This TCR beta chain was captured in a study of Graves' ophthalmopathy and Graves' hyperthyroidism. In regard to this clonotype: Its specificity is unknown.

The germline CDR1 and CDR2 sequences are MNHEY and SVGAGI. V lost 6 bases to trimming and J lost 4 bases, with 13 bases between them. The CDR3 spans 13 residues. People with hyperthyroidism were aged 18 to 65 and newly diagnosed, under 2 months' duration. Clinical symptoms, serum thyroxine, TRAb, thyroid ultrasound and orbital computed tomography were relied on for diagnosis. The study's findings and limits: Blood samples also showed most expanded thyroid clonotypes exceeding 0.001 frequency.

The sequenced template was RNA, covering the TCR beta CDR3 region. A first-round RT-PCR used HTBI primers, followed by a second-round multiplex PCR. TCRdb called the multiplex PCR reads again in MiXCR, with one record for every CDR3 protein. The sample carries around 1.1 million distinct CDR3 sequences, 35% to 40% recorded once. Source material: peripheral blood or thyroid tissue (not recorded which). The chain recombines TRBV6-5 with TRBJ2-7; D might be TRBD1 (5 bases). The clonotype was recovered from an adult man with Graves' hyperthyroidism. CDR3 protein: CASRPLGQYEQYF. CDR3 bases: TGTGCCAGCAGACCCCTGGGGCAATACGAGCAGTACTTC.